This TCR beta chain derives from a study of tumor-infiltrating lymphocytes in localized non-small cell lung cancer. A word on this clone: The antigen is undetermined.

Notes on the study in general: Only some patients had TCR sequencing, depending on available tissue.

Only in-frame clones appear in the TCRdb table, and some are missing; sequencing was by immunoSEQ multiplex PCR. The sample has roughly 14,000 clones; under 80% are singletons. The receptor was isolated from a human donor with non-small cell lung cancer. Sequencing input: lung tumor tissue.

The CDR3 here is CAWSVYSGRNEQFF. The CDR3, as DNA: TGTGCCTGGAGTGTCTATAGCGGGAGGAATGAGCAGTTCTTC. The gene calls are TRBV30 and TRBJ2-1; 10 bases map to TRBD2. CDR1 and CDR2 (germline): GTSNPN, SVGIG (reference sequence). V lost 0 bases to trimming and J lost 7 bases; unmatched junction nucleotides: 3. The CDR3 is 14 amino acids.